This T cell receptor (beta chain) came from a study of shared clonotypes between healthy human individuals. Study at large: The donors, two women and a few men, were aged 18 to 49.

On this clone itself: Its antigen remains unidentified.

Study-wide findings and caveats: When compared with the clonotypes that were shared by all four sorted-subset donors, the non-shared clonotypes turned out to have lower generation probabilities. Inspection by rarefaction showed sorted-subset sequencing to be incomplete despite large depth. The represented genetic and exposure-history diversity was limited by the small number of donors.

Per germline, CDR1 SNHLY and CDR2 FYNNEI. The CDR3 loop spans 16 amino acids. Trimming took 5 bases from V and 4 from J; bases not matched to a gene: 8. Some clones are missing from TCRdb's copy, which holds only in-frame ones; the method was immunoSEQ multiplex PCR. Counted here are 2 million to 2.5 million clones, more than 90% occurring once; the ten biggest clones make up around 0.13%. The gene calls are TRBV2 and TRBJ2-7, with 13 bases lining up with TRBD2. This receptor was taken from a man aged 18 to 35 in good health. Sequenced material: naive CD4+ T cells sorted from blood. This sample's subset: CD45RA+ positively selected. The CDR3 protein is CASSPGTSGTLYEQYF. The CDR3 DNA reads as TGTGCCAGCAGTCCCGGGACTAGCGGGACCCTATACGAGCAGTACTTC.